A selection of T cell receptor beta chains follows, all from one sample in a study of T-cell reconstitution after alpha-beta-depleted transplantation in children. TCRdb fed the PCR reads into MiXCR, producing one record per CDR3 protein. The data hold around 380,000 distinct CDR3 sequences, with approximately 10% observed a single time. The sequencing here drew on PBMCs from the stem cell graft donor, taken from the stem cell graft. The receptors derive from a human donor who donated a stem cell graft to a child with acute myeloid leukemia. Both conserved end residues are part of each CDR3. Each record gives: J gene, CDR3 length, V gene, D gene, clone size, CDR3 DNA, CDR3 protein. D genes are given only for firm matches. Some rows have no size entry. The others give once, few or many, or a class for an expanded clone.

>TRBJ1-1|12|TRBV20-1|NA|NA
TGCAGTGCTAGGGACTCATACACTGAAGCTTTCTTT
CSARDSYTEAFF
>TRBJ2-1|15|TRBV3-1|NA|few
TGTGCCAGCAGCTGGACTTCCAGCTCCTACAATGAGCAGTTCTTC
CASSWTSSSYNEQFF
>TRBJ2-2|12|TRBV20-1|NA|NA
TGCAGTGGAAGACACAACACCGGGGAGCTGTTTTTT
CSGRHNTGELFF
>TRBJ1-2|16|TRBV5-1|NA|NA
TGCGCCAGCAGCTTTGCTATGACAGGAGCAAACTATGGCTACACCTTC
CASSFAMTGANYGYTF
>TRBJ2-3|16|TRBV20-1|NA|few
TGCAGTGTCCTTTCATCGCCGGGAGCTAGCACAGATACGCAGTATTTT
CSVLSSPGASTDTQYF
>TRBJ2-3|16|TRBV5-1|NA|NA
TGCGCCAGCAGCTTGAGGGGGGGAACGGTCACAGATACGCAGTATTTT
CASSLRGGTVTDTQYF
>TRBJ2-1|15|TRBV4-2|TRBD1|few
TGTGCCAGCAGCCAAACCGGGACAGTATACAATGAGCAGTTCTTC
CASSQTGTVYNEQFF
>TRBJ2-7|13|TRBV6-1|NA|many
TGTGCCAGCAGTGACAGGGACGGGGACGAGCAGTACTTC
CASSDRDGDEQYF
>TRBJ2-7|12|TRBV20-1|NA|few
TGCAGTGCTAGAGCTCAGGATTACGAGCAGTACTTC
CSARAQDYEQYF
>TRBJ1-1|19|TRBV15|TRBD1|few
TGTGCCACCAGCAGAGATTACCCCGGGACAGCAGACATGAACACTGAAGCTTTCTTT
CATSRDYPGTADMNTEAFF
>TRBJ2-7|16|TRBV7-3|NA|NA
TGTGCCAGCAGCTTAAGCGGGACCTCATTTGTGGGGGAGCAGTACTTC
CASSLSGTSFVGEQYF
>TRBJ2-2|13|TRBV29-1|NA|NA
TGCAGCGTTGAAACCCAGGTTATTGGGGAGCTGTTTTTT
CSVETQVIGELFF
>TRBJ2-4|13|TRBV20-1|NA|few
TGCAGTGCGACCGAAATAGCCAAAAACATTCAGTACTTC
CSATEIAKNIQYF
>TRBJ2-3|17|TRBV5-8|NA|NA
TGTGCCAGCACCCCCGGGACACCAGGATGTTTAGTAGATACGCAGTATTTT
CASTPGTPGCLVDTQYF
>TRBJ2-2|16|TRBV11-3|NA|NA
TGTGCCAGCAGCTCCCGGGGTCGTAGGGAGGACGGGGAGCTGTTTTTT
CASSSRGRREDGELFF
>TRBJ2-4|15|TRBV7-9|NA|few
TGTGCCAGCAGCTTAGAGGGGTCAGGGGCGGACATTCAGTACTTC
CASSLEGSGADIQYF
>TRBJ2-2|14|TRBV12-3/TRBV12-4|NA|many
TGTGCCAGCAGGCGAACAGGGACCACCGGGGAGCTGTTTTTT
CASRRTGTTGELFF
>TRBJ2-3|14|TRBV11-2|NA|NA
TGTGCCAGCAGCTTAGGACTGCGCCCAGATACGCAGTATTTT
CASSLGLRPDTQYF
>TRBJ2-1|10|TRBV29-1|NA|few
TGCAGCGCCTCTAGCCGTGAGCAGTTCTTC
CSASSREQFF
>TRBJ2-2|13|TRBV20-1|NA|NA
TGCAGTGCCCGAAAGGAGGGGCCCGGGGAGCTGTTTTTT
CSARKEGPGELFF
>TRBJ2-5|13|TRBV20-1|NA|NA
TGCAGTGCTCTCAGAAGACAGCAAGAGACCCAGTACTTC
CSALRRQQETQYF
>TRBJ2-3|15|TRBV18|NA|many
TGTGCCAGCTCACCGAGCATAACAGGGCCAGATACGCAGTATTTT
CASSPSITGPDTQYF
>TRBJ2-1|14|TRBV10-3|NA|few
TGTGCCATCAGTACGGGAGTCCTATACAATGAGCAGTTCTTC
CAISTGVLYNEQFF
>TRBJ1-5|12|TRBV20-1|TRBD1|NA
TGCAGTGCTAGAAGACAGGGCCAGCCCCAGCATTTT
CSARRQGQPQHF
>TRBJ2-5|16|TRBV15|NA|few
TGTGCCACCAGCAAGGGGACTCTGGGCTCGTGGGAGACCCAGTACTTC
CATSKGTLGSWETQYF
>TRBJ2-1|16|TRBV6-1|TRBD2|NA
TGTGCCAGCAGTGAGGGACTAGCGGGGGCTAGGGATGAGCAGTTCTTC
CASSEGLAGARDEQFF
>TRBJ1-2|15|TRBV7-9|NA|many
TGTGCCAGCAGCTTGATGGCCGGGGGGATCTATGGCTACACCTTC
CASSLMAGGIYGYTF
>TRBJ2-5|13|TRBV7-9|NA|many
TGTGCCAGCAGCAAGCAGGGGCAAGAGACCCAGTACTTC
CASSKQGQETQYF
>TRBJ1-6|18|TRBV10-3|NA|few
TGTGCCATCAGGGAGACCGATTGGACAGCTACCAATAATTCACCCCTCCACTTT
CAIRETDWTATNNSPLHF
>TRBJ1-1|17|TRBV4-3|NA|many
TGCGCCAGCAGCCAAGATTCGTCGACAGACATGAACACTGAAGCTTTCTTT
CASSQDSSTDMNTEAFF
>TRBJ2-5|17|TRBV4-2|TRBD1|NA
TGTGCCATGAGCCCGGGGCTCCTGGACAGGGTCGTCCAGACCCAGTACTTC
CAMSPGLLDRVVQTQYF